This entry features one T cell receptor (beta chain) sequence. Its antigen is still unknown. The data are from a study of radiotherapy plus CTLA-4 blockade in lung cancer. Turning to the study itself: Among enrolled patients, less than 20% responded and roughly 31% achieved disease control. Findings of the study overall: Early clone dynamics of blood T cells, plus interferon-beta, reportedly predicted response best. Among blood TCR repertoires after radiotherapy plus ipilimumab, tumor-derived clones expanded.

Each patient with chemo-refractory metastatic non-small-cell lung cancer was treated with focal radiation plus CTLA-4 blockade using ipilimumab. Profiling relied on immunoSEQ multiplex PCR, and the TCRdb table lists in-frame clones only, not all of them. The data show some 15,000 clones, 65% to 75% seen once. Germline CDR1 reads SGHTA; CDR2 reads FQGNSA. Germline trimming cut 1 base from V and 4 bases from J; bases unmatched to any gene: 5. The CDR3 totals 16 residues. This sequence originates from a human donor with non-small cell lung cancer whose response to radiotherapy plus ipilimumab could not be evaluated. The source material was peripheral blood, sampled from a patient treated with radiotherapy plus ipilimumab. This chain connects TRBV7-2 to TRBJ2-1; 9 bases line up with TRBD2. CDR3 amino acids: CASSLDTGLAYNEQFF. As DNA, the CDR3 is TGTGCCAGCAGCTTAGATACGGGACTAGCTTACAATGAGCAGTTCTTC.